The 25 T cell receptor beta chains given below trace back to one sample, sequenced in a study of cytomegalovirus exposure and HLA in healthy donors. The primer mix had 60 Vbeta and 13 Jbeta primers. The method was immunoSEQ multiplex PCR; TCRdb's version includes in-frame clones alone and lacks a portion of them. The table has 200,000 or so clones, 60% to 80% seen once. The sequenced material came from PBMCs. The receptors were sampled from a woman aged 25 to 39 in good health and CMV-seropositive.

The gene calls are TRBV5-5 and TRBJ1-5, with D possibly matching TRBD1 (6 bases). There are 15 residues in the CDR3. V was pared by 0 bases and J by 2 bases, with 9 bases between. The V gene's germline CDR1 is SGHKS and CDR2 YYEKEE (reference sequence). DNA of the CDR3: TGTGCCAGCAGCTTGGACAGGGTGGGCAATCAGCCCCAGCATTTT. The encoded protein is CASSLDRVGNQPQHF. Full variable domain (outside the CDR3, taken from reference TRBV5-5 and TRBJ1-5): DAGVTQSPTHLIKTRGQQVTLRCSPISGHKSVSWYQQVLGQGPQFIFQYYEKEERGRGNFPDRFSARQFPNYSSELNVNALLLGDSALYLCASSLDRVGNQPQHFGDGTRLSIL.

This clone has a single count. For the CDR3, the DNA is TGTGCCAGAGGGGGAGTGGGTGTAGGGGGCACTGAAGCTTTCTTT. The encoded protein is CARGGVGVGGTEAFF. V usage is TRBV5-3 and J usage is TRBJ1-1; TRBD1 might be the D (6 bases). TRBV5-3 is treated as an ORF (open reading frame) with a function not yet certain. This CDR3 spans 15 amino acids. V gave up 7 bases and J gave up 4 bases, with 20 bases separating them.

The genes are TRBV9 and TRBJ1-2; a possible D gene is TRBD1 (6 bases). With 3 bases removed from V and 2 bases from J, the gap between germline ends came to 11 bases. The CDR3 is made up of 14 amino acids. The V gene's germline CDR1 is SGDLS and CDR2 YYNGEE. The CDR3 DNA sequence: TGTGCCAGCAGCGGGCAAAGGGGGAACTATGGCTACACCTTC. Amino acid sequence: CASSGQRGNYGYTF.

This clone showed up just a few times. This chain uses TRBV6-1 with TRBJ1-5; 8 bases are shared with TRBD1. The CDR3 extends over 13 amino acids. CDR1 MNHNS and CDR2 SASEGT come from the germline V gene. V trimming: 6 bases; J trimming: 8 bases; junction bases outside the gene matches: 6. CDR3 residues: CASRRDRRKPQHF. The DNA for the CDR3 is TGTGCCAGCAGGAGGGACAGGAGGAAGCCCCAGCATTTT.

The chain links TRBV7-2 to TRBJ2-7; TRBD2 matches at 10 bases. V trimming: 5 bases; J trimming: 7 bases; junction bases outside the gene matches: 20. The CDR3 contains 18 residues. From germline, CDR1 is SGHTA and CDR2 FQGNSA. The CDR3 loop is CASSPGLAGERAMREQYF. In DNA form, the CDR3 reads TGTGCCAGCAGCCCGGGGCTAGCGGGGGAAAGGGCGATGCGGGAGCAGTACTTC. The full variable domain, in which reference TRBV7-2 and TRBJ2-7 provide the parts outside the CDR3, is GAGVSQSPSNKVTEKGKDVELRCDPISGHTALYWYRQSLGQGLEFLIYFQGNSAPDKSGLPSDRFSAERTGGSVSTLTIQRTQQEDSAVYLCASSPGLAGERAMREQYFGPGTRLTVT.

This chain joins TRBV4-3 and TRBJ1-1, with no clear D. Deletions cut 0 bases from V and 2 bases from J, with 7 bases between. This CDR3 spans 14 amino acids. Germline V gives CDR1 LGHNA, CDR2 YSLEER. The CDR3 reads CASSQDRSNTEAFF. DNA for the CDR3: TGCGCCAGCAGCCAAGATAGGAGTAACACTGAAGCTTTCTTT.

V and J are TRBV7-2 and TRBJ2-2; a possible D gene is TRBD1 (6 bases). CDR1 and CDR2 (germline): SGHTA, FQGNSA. V was pared by 1 base and J by 3 bases, with 9 bases between. The CDR3 has 15 amino acids. CDR3 in amino acids: CASSLDRADTGELFF. The CDR3 DNA is TGTGCCAGCAGCTTAGACAGGGCGGACACCGGGGAGCTGTTTTTT.

V gene TRBV6-5 combines with J gene TRBJ2-3; D may be TRBD2 (6 bases). CDR1 is MNHEY and CDR2 is SVGAGI in the germline V gene. There are 14 residues in the CDR3. The V and J ends lost 6 bases and 4 bases respectively, with 14 bases between them. The DNA for the CDR3 is TGTGCCAGCAGACGGGGGACCCACCCAGATACGCAGTATTTT. Protein sequence: CASRRGTHPDTQYF.

In this sample, this clone turned up a few times. The rearrangement uses TRBV19 and TRBJ1-1; maybe TRBD1 (5 bases). CDR3 length: 14 residues. Trimming removed 5 bases from V and 0 bases from J, with 10 bases in between. CDR1 and CDR2 (germline): LNHDA, SQIVND (reference sequence). The DNA for the CDR3 is TGTGCCAGTAGTGGGGGGGGAATGAACACTGAAGCTTTCTTT. This sequence encodes CASSGGGMNTEAFF.

The DNA for the CDR3 is TGTGCCAGCAGCTTAGTGGCGGGGGCGCGGAGCAATGAGCAGTTCTTC. Its protein product is CASSLVAGARSNEQFF. The chain combines TRBV7-2 with TRBJ2-1; possible D gene TRBD2, 7 bases. V was trimmed by 1 base and J by 6 bases, leaving 16 bases between them. Germline CDR1 and CDR2: SGHTA and FQGNSA. The CDR3 extends over 16 amino acids.

The J gene is TRBJ2-2, the V gene TRBV7-2, with TRBD2 identical over 10 bases. The junction had 12 bases not matched to a gene; V was cut back by 4 bases and J by 7 bases. Germline CDR1 reads SGHTA; CDR2 reads FQGNSA. This CDR3 comprises 17 residues. The chain's CDR3 is CASSSTKRGGSIGELFF. For the CDR3, the DNA is TGTGCCAGCAGCTCCACCAAGCGGGGGGGCTCAATCGGGGAGCTGTTTTTT.

This clone was counted a few times. CDR3 bases: TGTGCCAGCAGCTTAGAGCCACGGGATACTGAAGCTTTCTTT. It specifies CASSLEPRDTEAFF. The chain combines TRBV7-6 with TRBJ1-1; D is uncertain. Germline CDR1 SGHVS, CDR2 FNYEAQ. V lost 1 base, J lost 5 bases, and 11 bases lay in between. The CDR3 has 14 amino acids.

The CDR3 reads CAINKGQGADYGYTF. In nucleotides, the CDR3 is TGTGCCATCAACAAGGGACAGGGGGCTGACTATGGCTACACCTTC. The chain uses TRBV10-3 and TRBJ1-2, with TRBD1 identical over 12 bases. Trimming cost V 7 bases and J 3 bases; bases outside gene matches: 6. The CDR3 totals 15 residues. The germline V gene has CDR1 ENHRY and CDR2 SYGVKD.

This chain connects TRBV19 to TRBJ1-5; D uncertain. The germline CDR1 and CDR2 sequences are LNHDA and SQIVND (reference sequence). V lost 6 bases and J lost 0, with 15 bases in between. The CDR3 is made up of 16 amino acids. CDR3 in amino acids: CASRPTHFYSNQPQHF. As DNA, the CDR3 is TGTGCCAGTAGGCCTACGCACTTTTATAGCAATCAGCCCCAGCATTTT.

V usage is TRBV6-4 and J usage is TRBJ2-2; no definite D call. This CDR3 contains 12 residues. Germline loops: CDR1 MRHNA, CDR2 SNTAGT. Trimming left V 4 bases short and J 9 bases short, with 9 bases between. The CDR3 sequence: CASSGQARELFF. The DNA for the CDR3 is TGTGCCAGCAGTGGTCAAGCCAGGGAGCTGTTTTTT.

The V call is TRBV7-2, the J call TRBJ2-3; 8 nucleotides match TRBD2. There are 13 residues in the CDR3. Looked up from germline, CDR1 is SGHTA and CDR2 is FQGNSA. After removal of 3 bases from V and 6 bases from J, the junction contained 2 bases not matched to a gene. CDR3 sequence: CASSFASGDTQYF. The CDR3 nucleotides read TGTGCCAGCAGCTTTGCTAGCGGGGATACGCAGTATTTT.

This clone was recorded once. V gene TRBV9 combines with J gene TRBJ1-1, with no clear D. The CDR3 runs 14 residues. CDR1 and CDR2 from the germline V gene are SGDLS and YYNGEE. V lost 3 bases and J 0 bases, leaving 9 bases between the germline ends. The CDR3 nucleotides are TGTGCCAGCAGCGCCCGTCAGGTGAACACTGAAGCTTTCTTT. Amino acid sequence: CASSARQVNTEAFF.

The chain links TRBV7-9 to TRBJ1-1, with a weak D call TRBD1 (5 bases). V lost 5 bases and J lost 1, with 17 bases in between. The CDR3 consists of 16 residues. CDR1 SEHNR and CDR2 FQNEAQ come from the germline V gene (reference sequence). CDR3 nucleotides: TGTGCCAGCAGCCCTCTAGGTAGGACAACGAACACTGAAGCTTTCTTT. Translation: CASSPLGRTTNTEAFF.

This clone was seen a handful of times. The CDR3 region is CASSARTGSLYNEQFF. The CDR3 DNA reads as TGTGCCAGCAGCGCGCGGACAGGCTCACTATACAATGAGCAGTTCTTC. V and J are TRBV9 and TRBJ2-1, with 7 bases lining up with TRBD1. Unmatched junction bases numbered 10, after V lost 3 bases and J lost 4 bases. This CDR3 comprises 16 residues. Germline loops: CDR1 SGDLS, CDR2 YYNGEE.

This clone was recorded a few times. The chain has TRBV7-9 and TRBJ2-1, with 10 positions matching TRBD2. V dropped 7 bases and J dropped 6; count of bases not matched to a gene: 9. The CDR3 spans 15 residues. Germline CDR1 is SEHNR and CDR2 is FQNEAQ (reference sequence). CDR3 bases: TGTGCCAGCAAGGTTGTGCTAGCGGGAGTCAATGAGCAGTTCTTC. It specifies CASKVVLAGVNEQFF. Supplemented by reference TRBV7-9 and TRBJ2-1, the full variable domain reads DTGVSQNPRHKITKRGQNVTFRCDPISEHNRLYWYRQTLGQGPEFLTYFQNEAQLEKSRLLSDRFSAERPKGSFSTLEIQRTEQGDSAMYLCASKVVLAGVNEQFFGPGTRLTVL.

This clone was picked up a small number of times. The sample contains more than one DNA sequence encoding this CDR3. This chain uses TRBV7-3 with TRBJ1-1; TRBD1 agrees at 8 bases. In germline, CDR1 is SGHTA, CDR2 FQGTGA. J lost 5 bases, V lost 3 bases, and 2 bases had no gene match. The CDR3 length is 13 residues. CDR3 in DNA: TGTGCCAGCAGCTTCACAGGGGGTACTGAAGCTTTCTTT. As protein: CASSFTGGTEAFF.

The chain employs TRBV27 and TRBJ1-2, with a possible D match to TRBD1 (6 bases). V was pared by 5 bases and J by 1 base, with 17 bases between. Germline CDR1 MNHEY, CDR2 SMNVEV (reference sequence). The length of the CDR3 is 16 residues. The CDR3, as DNA: TGTGCCAGCAGTCCCCAGGGGCTCGAGTTTAACTATGGCTACACCTTC. Amino acids: CASSPQGLEFNYGYTF.

J is TRBJ1-1 and V is TRBV10-3; perhaps TRBD1 as D (5 bases). Trimming stripped 6 bases from V and 1 base from J, with 9 bases between. Germline V gives CDR1 ENHRY, CDR2 SYGVKD. This CDR3 has 13 amino acids. The CDR3 nucleotides read TGTGCCATCAGACTACAGGAGAACACTGAAGCTTTCTTT. Protein sequence: CAIRLQENTEAFF.

The rearrangement uses TRBV25-1 and TRBJ1-1; 11 bases fit TRBD1. This CDR3 region has 12 residues. Trimming cost V 7 bases and J 10 bases; bases outside gene matches: 5. Per the germline V gene, CDR1 is MGHDK and CDR2 is SYGVNS. This CDR3 reads CASTDRGPGAFF. DNA of the CDR3: TGTGCCAGCACGGACAGGGGGCCGGGAGCTTTCTTT.

This chain joins TRBV7-9 and TRBJ2-2; D unclear. The V gene's germline CDR1 is SEHNR and CDR2 FQNEAQ (reference sequence). V lost 2 bases to trimming and J lost 4 bases, with 11 bases between them. The CDR3 sequence is 15 residues long. CDR3 bases: TGTGCCAGCAGCTTAAGCGCGCCGGCCACCGGGGAGCTGTTTTTT. This sequence encodes CASSLSAPATGELFF.